The 17 T cell receptor beta chains below were found in one sample sequenced in a study of CD8+CD57+ T cells in acquired aplastic anemia. Genomic DNA constituted the template upon which TCR beta VDJ and CDR3 profiling was performed. Via MiXCR, TCRdb re-called the reads, giving one row per CDR3 protein. The sample carries 150,000 to 200,000 distinct CDR3 sequences, 45% to 55% recorded once. Only patients with CD8+CD57+ cell expansion on flow cytometry were chosen for sequencing. The sample comprised sorted CD4+, CD8+, or CD8+CD57+ T cells (not recorded which) from PBMCs. The source is a human donor with aplastic anemia.

The chain links TRBV24-1 to TRBJ2-1; D might be TRBD2 (6 bases). With 9 bases removed from V and 0 bases from J, the gap between germline ends came to 8 bases. The CDR3 consists of 13 residues. Germline V gives CDR1 KGHDR, CDR2 SFDVKD. The CDR3: CATSGSSYNEQFF. CDR3 nucleotides: TGTGCCACCTCCGGGAGCTCCTACAATGAGCAGTTCTTC.

This clonotype showed up just once. This sequence joins TRBV20-1 and TRBJ2-1; D remains unclear. Trimming pared 0 bases from V and 5 bases from J, leaving 8 bases between. Germline V CDR1 and CDR2: DFQATT, SNEGSKA (reference sequence). The CDR3 has 13 amino acids. The DNA of the CDR3 is TGCAGTGCTAGAGATGAGACTGACAATGAGCAGTTCTTC. Translated: CSARDETDNEQFF.

This clonotype showed up just once. The chain couples TRBV6-5 to TRBJ1-1; D may be TRBD1 (6 bases). V was trimmed by 2 bases and J by 4 bases, leaving 11 bases between them. The CDR3 is made up of 14 amino acids. From germline, CDR1 is MNHEY and CDR2 SVGAGI. For the CDR3, the DNA is TGTGCCAGCAGTTACGGGGCAGGGGTCACTGAAGCTTTCTTT. This encodes CASSYGAGVTEAFF.

The chain employs TRBV7-8 and TRBJ2-2; D might be TRBD2 (6 bases). The CDR3 is made up of 15 amino acids. CDR1 and CDR2 (germline): SGHVS, FQNEAQ. The V end lost 1 base, the J end lost 6 bases, and 12 bases lay between the germline ends. In nucleotides, the CDR3 is TGTGCCAGCAGCTTAGTGCCAGGGAGGTCCGGGGAGCTGTTTTTT. It codes for CASSLVPGRSGELFF.

This chain uses TRBV2 with TRBJ2-3; D is undetermined. From germline, CDR1 is SNHLY and CDR2 FYNNEI. This CDR3 has 14 residues. V was clipped by 2 bases and J by 1 base, with 7 bases between them. DNA for the CDR3: TGTGCCAGCAGTGAATTGGCACGCACAGATACGCAGTATTTT. Translation: CASSELARTDTQYF.

This clonotype was seen ten or more times. The chain combines TRBV20-1 with TRBJ1-4; 7 bases align to TRBD1. CDR3 size: 14 residues. The trim removed 3 bases at V and 8 bases at J, leaving 9 bases unmatched. The germline CDR1 and CDR2 sequences are DFQATT and SNEGSKA (reference sequence). In nucleotides, the CDR3 is TGCAGTGCTAGGAGTCAGACAGGGAACGAAAAACTGTTTTTT. Translated, it gives CSARSQTGNEKLFF.

V and J are TRBV7-2 and TRBJ2-1; D possibly corresponds to TRBD1 (6 bases). V gave up 6 bases and J gave up 7 bases, with 13 bases separating them. This CDR3 region has 13 residues. The germline V gene encodes CDR1 SGHTA and CDR2 FQGNSA. The CDR3 DNA is TGTGCCAGCAGGGGGGCGGAAACTAATGAGCAGTTCTTC. Its translation is CASRGAETNEQFF.

The chain joins TRBV18 to TRBJ1-2; D gene unclear. The CDR3 consists of 13 residues. CDR1 and CDR2 from the germline V gene are KGHSH and LQKENI. Trimming stripped 2 bases from V and 8 bases from J, with 12 bases between. The CDR3 loop reads CASSPGSTEGYTF. The CDR3 bases are TGTGCCAGCTCACCAGGATCCACTGAGGGCTACACCTTC.

This clonotype was counted once. The chain recombines TRBV24-1 with TRBJ1-1, with 8 positions matching TRBD1. V lost 4 bases, J lost 5 bases, and 8 bases stayed unmatched. Germline V gene data show CDR1 as KGHDR and CDR2 as SFDVKD. This CDR3 is built from 15 residues. The CDR3 loop reads CATSDPGQGGTEAFF. CDR3 DNA sequence: TGTGCCACCAGTGACCCTGGACAGGGTGGGACTGAAGCTTTCTTT.

This clonotype was detected ten times or more. The V call is TRBV6-1, the J call TRBJ1-5; D is ambiguous. Germline CDR1 is MNHNS and CDR2 is SASEGT. Trimming took off 11 bases at V and 3 bases at J, with 2 bases between the two ends. The CDR3 is made up of 9 amino acids. The CDR3 DNA sequence: TGTGCCCCCAATCAGCCCCAGCATTTT. The encoded protein is CAPNQPQHF.

This rearrangement joins TRBV29-1 to TRBJ2-7; 11 nucleotides align to TRBD1. Germline V gene lookup returns CDR1 SQVTM and CDR2 ANQGSEA. The CDR3 covers 14 residues. V lost 5 bases, J lost 4 bases, and 7 bases stayed unmatched. This CDR3 is CSVTGTGGIYEQYF. In DNA form, the CDR3 reads TGCAGCGTTACCGGGACAGGGGGGATATACGAGCAGTACTTC.

The table lists this clonotype with many counts. V gene TRBV25-1 combines with J gene TRBJ1-2; D might be TRBD1 (5 bases). Germline CDR1 and CDR2: MGHDK and SYGVNS. The CDR3 sequence is 14 residues long. V lost 3 bases, J lost 8 bases, and 16 bases lay in between. CDR3 in DNA: TGTGCCAGCAGTGATGGGGGACCTACCATGGGCTACACCTTC. Residues: CASSDGGPTMGYTF.

This chain links TRBV29-1 with TRBJ2-7, with D perhaps assigned TRBD1 or TRBD2 (5 bases each). This CDR3 spans 13 amino acids. Germline V gene lookup returns CDR1 SQVTM and CDR2 ANQGSEA. The V gene lost 4 bases and the J gene lost 3 bases, with 13 bases spanning the gap. CDR3 sequence reads: CSVGDGGDYEQYF. DNA of the CDR3: TGCAGCGTTGGGGACGGTGGGGACTACGAGCAGTACTTC.

This clonotype was picked up many times. Since a much larger clone is just one base distant, this may be a read error. V is TRBV29-1 and J is TRBJ2-7; D is perhaps TRBD2 (7 bases). Looked up from germline, CDR1 is SQVTM and CDR2 is ANQGSEA. This CDR3 has 12 residues. V was clipped by 4 bases and J by 3 bases, with 10 bases between them. The CDR3 nucleotides are TGCAGCGTTGGAAGGGGGGGCTACGAGCAGTACTTC. This encodes CSVGRGGYEQYF.

The chain couples TRBV11-1 to TRBJ2-2, with 13 bases matching TRBD2. Germline V CDR1 and CDR2: SGHAT, FQDESV (reference sequence). V was pared by 6 bases and J by 3 bases, with 7 bases of the junction left unmatched. This CDR3 has 17 amino acids. CDR3 in amino acids: CASRPTSGGSYTGELFF. The CDR3 DNA reads TGTGCCAGCAGACCGACTAGCGGGGGGTCCTACACCGGGGAGCTGTTTTTT.

This clonotype was detected ten times or more. V and J are TRBV2 and TRBJ2-5; unclear D gene. Trimming cost V 3 bases and J 2 bases, with 13 bases left between them. Germline values: CDR1 SNHLY, CDR2 FYNNEI. The CDR3 has 15 residues. The CDR3 coding sequence is TGTGCCAGCAGTGAGTTGGGCTTAGTACAAGAGACCCAGTACTTC. Amino acid sequence: CASSELGLVQETQYF.

The CDR3 sequence is CATSDSGLAGYNEQFF. CDR3 sequence (DNA): TGTGCCACCAGTGATTCGGGCCTAGCGGGATACAATGAGCAGTTCTTC. This chain joins TRBV24-1 and TRBJ2-1; 9 bases match TRBD2. V was pared by 2 bases and J by 4 bases, with 5 bases of the junction left unmatched. CDR1 and CDR2 from the germline V gene are KGHDR and SFDVKD. The CDR3 loop spans 16 amino acids.